Following are 27 T cell receptor beta chains from one sample sequenced in a study of T cells in Graves' hyperthyroidism and ophthalmopathy. TCR beta CDR3 sequences were amplified from RNA transcripts. With the HTBI primer set, the TCR CDR3 went through a first round of RT-PCR. TCRdb re-called the multiplex PCR reads with MiXCR, one entry per CDR3 protein. The sample contains hundreds of thousands of distinct CDR3 sequences, 35% to 40% of which appear only once. Sequences were obtained from blood. The receptor set was obtained from a man aged 18 to 35 with Graves' hyperthyroidism.

Note on this clonotype: One end of the junction fails to match germline, which may point to a read error. The genes are TRBV5-5 and TRBJ1-1; 10 bases align to TRBD1. The CDR3 is 17 residues long. CDR1 is SGHKS, CDR2 YYEKEE, per germline (reference sequence). DNA for the CDR3: TGCGCCAGCAGCCTGACAGGGGGCGCGCCGTTAGAGACTGAAGCTTTCTTT. This gives the protein CASSLTGGAPLETEAFF.

This chain joins TRBV11-2 and TRBJ2-5; 9 bases agree with TRBD2. V lost 5 bases to trimming and J lost 5 bases; unmatched junction nucleotides: 12. Germline loops: CDR1 SGHAT, CDR2 FQNNGV. This CDR3 is 16 amino acids long. CDR3 sequence (DNA): TGTGCCAGCAGCCACGGGGTACTAGCGGGCCGGGAGACCCAGTACTTC. This translates into CASSHGVLAGRETQYF.

The sample holds many counts of this clonotype. V is TRBV19 and J is TRBJ2-5; tentatively, D is TRBD1 (6 bases). The CDR3 totals 13 residues. V was pared by 6 bases and J by 4 bases, with 12 bases between. CDR1 and CDR2 (germline): LNHDA, SQIVND (reference sequence). The CDR3 here is CASRQGRGETQYF. In DNA form, the CDR3 reads TGTGCCAGTAGACAGGGTAGGGGAGAGACCCAGTACTTC.

This clonotype was seen repeatedly, ten times or more. This chain connects TRBV20-1 to TRBJ1-1, with unresolved D. The CDR3 length is 12 residues. Germline V CDR1 and CDR2: DFQATT, SNEGSKA (reference sequence). V lost 5 bases and J lost 3, with 10 bases in between. The CDR3 spells CSAPPLYTEAFF. The CDR3 nucleotides are TGCAGTGCTCCACCTCTTTACACTGAAGCTTTCTTT.

The V call is TRBV7-9, the J call TRBJ2-7; possibly TRBD2 for D (7 bases). The V gene lost 1 base and the J gene lost 4 bases, with 20 bases spanning the gap. The CDR3 runs 17 residues. CDR1 is SEHNR and CDR2 is FQNEAQ in the germline V gene (reference sequence). This chain's CDR3 is CASSLGGGGHLRYEQYF. The CDR3 region has the DNA TGTGCCAGCAGCTTAGGTGGGGGGGGGCATCTAAGATACGAGCAGTACTTC.

The V gene is TRBV29-1, the J gene TRBJ2-7, with a weak D call TRBD2 (5 bases). The DNA end is a closer match to TRBJ2-1, so the J assignment may be wrong. The CDR3 has 12 residues. From germline, CDR1 is SQVTM and CDR2 ANQGSEA. The CDR3 coding sequence is TGCAGCCTCGGTACTAGCTACAATGAGCAGTTCTTC. Translation gives CSLGTSYNEQFF.

V is TRBV12-3 or TRBV12-4 and J is TRBJ2-2; TRBD1 matches 7 bases. The CDR3 loop spans 14 amino acids. After removal of 9 bases from V and 0 bases from J, the junction contained 4 bases not matched to a gene. CDR3 coding DNA: TGTGCCAGTTGGGACAGTTCGAACACCGGGGAGCTGTTTTTT. Its translation: CASWDSSNTGELFF.

This clonotype was counted at least ten times. This rearrangement joins TRBV13 to TRBJ1-2, with TRBD1 identical over 11 bases. J was trimmed by 8 bases and V by 8 bases; bases with no gene match: 4. Germline CDR1 and CDR2: PRHDT and FYEKMQ (reference sequence). This CDR3 is 12 amino acids long. CDR3 amino acids: CASGTGGLGYTF. The CDR3 bases are TGTGCCAGCGGGACAGGGGGGTTAGGCTACACCTTC.

V is TRBV6-6 and J is TRBJ1-2, with a possible D match to TRBD1 (5 bases). Per germline, CDR1 MNHNY and CDR2 SVGAGI (reference sequence). The V and J ends lost 7 bases and 0 bases respectively, with 15 bases between them. The CDR3 runs to 15 residues. The CDR3 nucleotides are TGTGCCAGCATTAGTTGGGGGAGAGCTAACTATGGCTACACCTTC. As protein: CASISWGRANYGYTF.

This clonotype was detected only a few times. The genes are TRBV12-3 or TRBV12-4 and TRBJ2-2, with 8 bases fitting TRBD1. There are 14 residues in the CDR3. Trimming at V came to 4 bases and at J to 5 bases, leaving 3 bases not matched to a gene. The CDR3 sequence is CASSWTGYTGELFF. For the CDR3, the DNA is TGTGCCAGCAGTTGGACAGGGTATACCGGGGAGCTGTTTTTT.

Many counts were recorded for this clonotype. This chain uses TRBV4-1 with TRBJ1-2; D gene unclear. Germline CDR1 is MGHRA and CDR2 is YSYEKL. Trimming shortened V by 0 bases and J by 1 base, and 6 bases separated the two germline ends. The CDR3 length is 14 residues. The CDR3 loop reads CASSQDVGNYGYTF. Written as DNA, the CDR3 is TGCGCCAGCAGCCAAGATGTAGGTAACTATGGCTACACCTTC.

This sequence joins TRBV6-5 and TRBJ2-2; 10 nucleotides align to TRBD2. Germline CDR1 MNHEY, CDR2 SVGAGI. The CDR3 contains 16 residues. V was clipped by 2 bases and J by 6 bases; unmatched bases: 6. CDR3 in DNA: TGTGCCAGCAGTTACCCCGCTAGCGGGGGTGCCGGGGAGCTGTTTTTT. Translation gives CASSYPASGGAGELFF.

V gene TRBV29-1 combines with J gene TRBJ2-7; D is unresolved. The V gene's germline CDR1 is SQVTM and CDR2 ANQGSEA. CDR3 length: 11 residues. Trimming stripped 6 bases from V and 6 bases from J, with 12 bases between. The DNA of the CDR3 is TGCAGCGTAGACCTGCTGGGCGAGCAGTACTTC. This codes for CSVDLLGEQYF.

This clonotype appeared many times. The V gene is TRBV5-1, the J gene TRBJ2-2; 10 nucleotides agree with TRBD1. The CDR3 spans 15 residues. The trim removed 3 bases at V and 6 bases at J, leaving 5 bases unmatched. From germline, CDR1 is SGHRS and CDR2 YFSETQ. CDR3 bases: TGCGCCAGCAGCTCGCCGGGACAGGGGTCCGGGGAGCTGTTTTTT. Its protein is CASSSPGQGSGELFF.

V is TRBV10-3 and J is TRBJ2-5; the D is unclear. This CDR3 is 13 amino acids long. Germline V gene lookup returns CDR1 ENHRY and CDR2 SYGVKD. Trimming removed 0 bases at V and 1 base at J, with 3 bases between. CDR3 region: CAISESRQETQYF. Here the CDR3 DNA reads TGTGCCATCAGTGAGTCCCGCCAAGAGACCCAGTACTTC.

This rearrangement joins TRBV6-5 to TRBJ2-5; D might be TRBD1 (6 bases). The V and J ends lost 5 bases and 1 base respectively, with 11 bases between them. Germline V gene data show CDR1 as MNHEY and CDR2 as SVGAGI. This CDR3 is 14 amino acids long. The CDR3 reads CASSEEGVQETQYF. The CDR3 DNA reads as TGTGCCAGCAGTGAAGAGGGGGTCCAAGAGACCCAGTACTTC.

A few counts support this clonotype. This chain uses TRBV9 with TRBJ2-7; a weak D match, TRBD2 (6 bases). The CDR3 has 15 amino acids. Trimming stripped 4 bases from V and 6 bases from J, with 20 bases between. Germline V gene sequence: CDR1 SGDLS, CDR2 YYNGEE. This CDR3 is CASSLGGLGTGEQYF. In DNA form, the CDR3 reads TGTGCCAGCAGCCTAGGAGGGCTGGGAACTGGCGAGCAGTACTTC.

V and J are TRBV20-1 and TRBJ2-7, with 7 positions matching TRBD1. V trimming: 6 bases; J trimming: 2 bases; junction bases outside the gene matches: 13. The CDR3 is made up of 15 amino acids. CDR1 and CDR2 (germline): DFQATT, SNEGSKA (reference sequence). The CDR3 coding sequence is TGCAGTGCACCCAAAGACAGGGATCGTCCCTACGAGCAGTACTTC. This translates into CSAPKDRDRPYEQYF.

The V call is TRBV15, the J call TRBJ2-1; 7 bases are a match to TRBD2. V was pared by 5 bases and J by 10 bases, with 5 bases of the junction left unmatched. The CDR3 length is 12 residues. Germline V CDR1 and CDR2: LNHNV, YYDKDF (reference sequence). The CDR3 nucleotides read TGTGCCACCAGCTTGGCGGGGGAGGAGCAGTTCTTC. As protein: CATSLAGEEQFF. Full variable domain (missing parts from reference TRBV15 and TRBJ2-1): DAMVIQNPRYQVTQFGKPVTLSCSQTLNHNVMYWYQQKSSQAPKLLFHYYDKDFNNEADTPDNFQSRRPNTSFCFLDIRSPGLGDTAMYLCATSLAGEEQFFGPGTRLTVL.

On this clonotype: One end of the junction is discordant with germline, which a read error may explain. The chain has TRBV5-1 and TRBJ2-2, with 7 positions matching TRBD1. The CDR3 loop spans 15 amino acids. Germline values: CDR1 SGHRS, CDR2 YFSETQ. This CDR3 is CASSRGQPNTEELVF. The CDR3 DNA follows: TGCGCCAGCAGCCGGGGACAGCCAAACACCGAGGAGCTGGTTTTT.

This clonotype was detected ten times or more. This rearrangement joins TRBV2 to TRBJ1-2; D not certain. The CDR3 is 14 residues long. Germline V CDR1 and CDR2: SNHLY, FYNNEI. V gave up 1 base and J gave up 8 bases, with 14 bases separating them. The CDR3 is CASSEDGSLAGYTF. In DNA, the CDR3 is TGTGCCAGCAGTGAAGACGGGTCGCTAGCGGGCTACACCTTC.

This clonotype was detected ten times or more. V is TRBV9 and J is TRBJ2-7, with 7 bases fitting TRBD1. The CDR3 consists of 14 residues. Germline CDR1 reads SGDLS; CDR2 reads YYNGEE. V trimming: 0 bases; J trimming: 2 bases; junction bases outside the gene matches: 2. CDR3 loop: CASSVGDSTYEQYF. CDR3 coding DNA: TGTGCCAGCAGCGTAGGGGACAGTACCTACGAGCAGTACTTC.

This clonotype was counted only a few times. This chain links TRBV20-1 with TRBJ2-6; D call uncertain. Germline lookup yields CDR1 DFQATT and CDR2 SNEGSKA (reference sequence). The germline V and J ends were trimmed by 0 bases and 2 bases, with 8 bases remaining between them. The CDR3 loop spans 15 amino acids. CDR3 loop: CSAREFLTGANVLTF. Written as DNA, the CDR3 is TGCAGTGCTAGAGAATTCCTCACTGGGGCCAACGTCCTGACTTTC.

This clonotype was counted a single time. The gene calls are TRBV19 and TRBJ2-3, with D hard to call. The V and J ends lost 3 bases and 2 bases respectively, with 15 bases between them. The CDR3 is made up of 16 amino acids. Germline V gene data show CDR1 as LNHDA and CDR2 as SQIVND (reference sequence). The CDR3 protein is CASSIEVGYLTDTQYF. The CDR3 DNA is TGTGCCAGTAGTATTGAAGTGGGCTACCTCACAGATACGCAGTATTTT.

This clonotype was seen many times. Here the CDR3 reads CSAEQDLGYEQYF. The CDR3 region has the DNA TGCAGTGCTGAACAGGACCTGGGCTACGAGCAGTACTTC. The rearrangement uses TRBV20-1 and TRBJ2-7, with a weak D call TRBD1 (5 bases). CDR3 length: 13 residues. Per the germline V gene, CDR1 is DFQATT and CDR2 is SNEGSKA (reference sequence). The V and J ends lost 5 bases and 3 bases respectively, with 14 bases between them.

In its sample, this clonotype was seen many times. This rearrangement joins TRBV7-2 to TRBJ1-5, with a tentative D call TRBD1 (5 bases). Trimming shortened V by 3 bases and J by 0 bases, and 9 bases separated the two germline ends. This CDR3 has 15 residues. Germline CDR1 SGHTA, CDR2 FQGNSA. The CDR3 nucleotides read TGTGCCAGCAGCTTCGAGGGGCTTAGCAATCAGCCCCAGCATTTT. It codes for CASSFEGLSNQPQHF.

V is TRBV11-2 and J is TRBJ2-7, with D possibly being TRBD2 (6 bases). Trimming stripped 1 base from V and 5 bases from J, with 21 bases between. Germline CDR1 and CDR2: SGHAT and FQNNGV. The CDR3 has 17 amino acids. The CDR3 sequence: CASSLVGGTTRGHEQYF. CDR3 bases: TGTGCCAGCAGCTTAGTGGGGGGAACAACTCGGGGCCACGAGCAGTACTTC.